Below, 5 T cell receptor beta chains from the same sample are listed, as sequenced in a study of OX40 agonist ivuxolimab in advanced cancers. The method was immunoSEQ multiplex PCR; TCRdb's version includes in-frame clones alone and lacks a portion of them. This table holds around 68,000 clones, approximately 91% found once. The source material was CD4+ or CD8+ T cells sorted from blood, sampled in a trial of the OX40 agonist ivuxolimab. These receptors all come from an adult with an advanced solid tumor such as melanoma, head and neck, liver or kidney cancer.

The J gene is TRBJ1-1, the V gene TRBV7-6; perhaps TRBD1 as D (6 bases). The germline CDR1 and CDR2 sequences are SGHVS and FNYEAQ. Trimming left V 7 bases short and J 6 bases short, with 15 bases between. The CDR3 covers 13 residues. CDR3 coding DNA: TGTGCCAGCACCTCTGGGACAACCCCTGAAGCTTTCTTT. Protein product: CASTSGTTPEAFF.

V is TRBV28 and J is TRBJ1-2; 10 bases match TRBD1. This CDR3 is 14 amino acids long. Germline CDR1 and CDR2: MDHEN and SYDVKM. Trimming at V came to 6 bases and at J to 6 bases, leaving 7 bases not matched to a gene. In DNA form, the CDR3 reads TGTGCCAGCAGGGAACCTGACAGGGGGCATGGCTACACCTTC. Its protein product is CASREPDRGHGYTF.

The chain combines TRBV6-5 with TRBJ2-2; no definite D call. V was cut by 9 bases and J by 6 bases, with 20 bases left in between. CDR1 and CDR2 from the germline V gene are MNHEY and SVGAGI. The CDR3 length is 15 residues. CDR3 amino acids: CASNPHSNRPGELFF. In DNA, the CDR3 is TGTGCCAGTAATCCCCATAGCAATCGGCCCGGGGAGCTGTTTTTT.

V and J are TRBV27 and TRBJ2-3, with D hard to call. The V end was cut by 3 bases, the J end by 3 bases, with 7 bases between. This CDR3 has 13 residues. Germline assignment: CDR1 MNHEY and CDR2 SMNVEV (reference sequence). CDR3 nucleotides: TGTGCCAGCAGTTTCATAAATACAGATACGCAGTATTTT. This gives the protein CASSFINTDTQYF.

The chain carries TRBV19 and TRBJ2-1, with 9 bases lining up with TRBD2. This CDR3 has 15 amino acids. With V trimmed by 7 bases and J by 8 bases, 12 bases remained unmatched. Germline V gene sequence: CDR1 LNHDA, CDR2 SQIVND (reference sequence). For the CDR3, the DNA is TGTGCCAGTAATTCCTTGGCGGGAGGGCAGTATGAGCAGTTCTTC. It translates to CASNSLAGGQYEQFF.